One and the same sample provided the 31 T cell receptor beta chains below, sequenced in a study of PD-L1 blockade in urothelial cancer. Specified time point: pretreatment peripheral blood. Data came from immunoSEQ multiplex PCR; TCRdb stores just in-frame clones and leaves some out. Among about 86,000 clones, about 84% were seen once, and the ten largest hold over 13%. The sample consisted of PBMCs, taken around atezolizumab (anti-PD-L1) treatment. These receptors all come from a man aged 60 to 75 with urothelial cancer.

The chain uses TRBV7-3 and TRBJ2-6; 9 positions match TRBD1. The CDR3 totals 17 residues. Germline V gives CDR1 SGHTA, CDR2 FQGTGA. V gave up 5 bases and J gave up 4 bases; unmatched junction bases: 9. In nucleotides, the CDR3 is TGTGCCAGCAGCCCCTCCGGGACAGGGTTCGGGGCCAACGTCCTGACTTTC. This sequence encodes CASSPSGTGFGANVLTF.

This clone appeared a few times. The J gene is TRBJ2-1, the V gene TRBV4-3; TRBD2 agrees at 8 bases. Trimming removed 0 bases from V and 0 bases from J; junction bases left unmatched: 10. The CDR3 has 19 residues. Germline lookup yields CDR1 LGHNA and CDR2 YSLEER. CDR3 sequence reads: CASSQEGGRGRSSYNEQFF. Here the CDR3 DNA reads TGCGCCAGCAGCCAAGAGGGTGGTCGCGGGAGGAGCTCCTACAATGAGCAGTTCTTC.

The CDR3 reads CSVVAGSPFTDTQYF. The CDR3, as DNA: TGCAGCGTTGTGGCAGGTTCGCCCTTCACAGATACGCAGTATTTT. The V gene is TRBV29-1, the J gene TRBJ2-3; D unresolved. CDR1 and CDR2 from the germline V gene are SQVTM and ANQGSEA. The CDR3 sequence is 15 residues long. Trimming shortened V by 4 bases and J by 2 bases, and 16 bases separated the two germline ends.

The CDR3 region is CASSSTSLSYEQYF. CDR3 bases: TGTGCCAGCAGTTCTACTAGCCTCTCCTACGAGCAGTACTTC. The chain uses TRBV28 and TRBJ2-7, with a possible D match to TRBD2 (6 bases). V gave up 4 bases and J gave up 0 bases, with 10 bases separating them. Germline-derived CDR1 and CDR2 are MDHEN and SYDVKM. The CDR3 is made up of 14 amino acids.

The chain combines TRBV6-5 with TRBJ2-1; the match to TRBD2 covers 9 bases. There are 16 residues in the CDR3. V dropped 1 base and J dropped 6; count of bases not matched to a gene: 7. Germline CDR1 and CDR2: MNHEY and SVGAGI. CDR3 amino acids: CASSYYSGSRPNEQFF. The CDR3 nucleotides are TGTGCCAGCAGTTACTATAGCGGGAGCCGCCCCAATGAGCAGTTCTTC.

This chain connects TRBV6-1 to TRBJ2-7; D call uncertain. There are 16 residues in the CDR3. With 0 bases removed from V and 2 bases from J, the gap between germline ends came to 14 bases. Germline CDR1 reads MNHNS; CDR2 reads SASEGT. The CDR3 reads CASSEARQSTAYEQYF. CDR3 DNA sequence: TGTGCCAGCAGTGAAGCTCGGCAGAGTACAGCCTACGAGCAGTACTTC.

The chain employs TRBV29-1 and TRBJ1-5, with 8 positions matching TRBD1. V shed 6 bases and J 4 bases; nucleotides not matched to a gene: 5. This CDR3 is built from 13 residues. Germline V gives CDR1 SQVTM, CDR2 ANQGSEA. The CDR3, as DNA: TGCAGCGTCCCCGGGACAGGTAATCAGCCCCAGCATTTT. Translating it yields CSVPGTGNQPQHF.

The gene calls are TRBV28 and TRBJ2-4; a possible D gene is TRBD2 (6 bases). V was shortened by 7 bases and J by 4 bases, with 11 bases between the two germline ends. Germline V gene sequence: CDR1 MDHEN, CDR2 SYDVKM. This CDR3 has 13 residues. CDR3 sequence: CASTSGLKNIQYF. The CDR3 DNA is TGTGCCAGCACCTCGGGACTGAAAAACATTCAGTACTTC.

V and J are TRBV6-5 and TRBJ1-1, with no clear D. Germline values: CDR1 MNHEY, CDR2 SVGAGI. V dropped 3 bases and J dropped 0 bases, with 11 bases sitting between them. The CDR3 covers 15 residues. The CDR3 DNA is TGTGCCAGCAGTTATGACGGACTCATGAACACTGAAGCTTTCTTT. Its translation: CASSYDGLMNTEAFF.

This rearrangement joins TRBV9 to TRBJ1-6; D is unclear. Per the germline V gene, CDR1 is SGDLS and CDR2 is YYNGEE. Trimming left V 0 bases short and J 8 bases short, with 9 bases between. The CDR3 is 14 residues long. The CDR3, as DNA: TGTGCCAGCAGCGTAGCGCGTGGTGATTCACCCCTCCACTTT. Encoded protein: CASSVARGDSPLHF.

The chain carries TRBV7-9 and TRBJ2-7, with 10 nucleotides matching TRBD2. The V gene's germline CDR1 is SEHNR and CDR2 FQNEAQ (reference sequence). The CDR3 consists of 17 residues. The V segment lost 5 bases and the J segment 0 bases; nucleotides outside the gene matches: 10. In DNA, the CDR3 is TGTGCCAGCAGCCCGATCCCTGGGACTAGCGCCTCCTACGAGCAGTACTTC. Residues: CASSPIPGTSASYEQYF.

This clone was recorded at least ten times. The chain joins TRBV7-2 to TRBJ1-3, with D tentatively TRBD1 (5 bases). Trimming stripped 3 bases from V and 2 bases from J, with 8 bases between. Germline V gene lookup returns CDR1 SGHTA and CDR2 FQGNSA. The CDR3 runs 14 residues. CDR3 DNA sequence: TGTGCCAGCAGCTTTTGGGGCCCTGGAAACACCATATATTTT. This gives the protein CASSFWGPGNTIYF.

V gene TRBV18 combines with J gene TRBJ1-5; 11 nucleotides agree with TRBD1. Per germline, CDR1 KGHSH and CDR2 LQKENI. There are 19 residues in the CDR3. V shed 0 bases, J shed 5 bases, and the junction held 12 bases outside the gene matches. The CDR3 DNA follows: TGTGCCAGCTCACCACCGCGGGACAGGGGGTTCGGGGGGTATCAGCCCCAGCATTTT. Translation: CASSPPRDRGFGGYQPQHF.

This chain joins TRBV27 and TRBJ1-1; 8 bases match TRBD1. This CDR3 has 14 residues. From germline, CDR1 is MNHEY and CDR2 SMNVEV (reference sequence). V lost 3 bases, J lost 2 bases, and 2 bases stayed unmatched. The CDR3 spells CASSLDRVNTEAFF. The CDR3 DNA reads TGTGCCAGCAGTTTGGACAGGGTAAACACTGAAGCTTTCTTT.

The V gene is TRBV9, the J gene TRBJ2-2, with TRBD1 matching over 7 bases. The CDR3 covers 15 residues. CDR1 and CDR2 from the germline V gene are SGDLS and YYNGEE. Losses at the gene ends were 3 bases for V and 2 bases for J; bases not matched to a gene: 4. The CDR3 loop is CASSGQGINTGELFF. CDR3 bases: TGTGCCAGCAGCGGACAGGGAATAAACACCGGGGAGCTGTTTTTT.

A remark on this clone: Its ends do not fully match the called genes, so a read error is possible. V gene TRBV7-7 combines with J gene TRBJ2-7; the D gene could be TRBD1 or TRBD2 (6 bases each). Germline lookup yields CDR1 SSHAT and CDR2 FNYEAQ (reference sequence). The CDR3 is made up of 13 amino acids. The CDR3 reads CASSLQGGYEQYF. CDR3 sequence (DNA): TGTGCTAGCAGCTTACAGGGAGGTTACGAGCAGTACTTC. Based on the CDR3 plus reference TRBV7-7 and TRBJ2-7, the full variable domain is GAGVSQSPRYKVTKRGQDVTLRCDPISSHATLYWYQQALGQGPEFLTYFNYEAQPDKSGLPSDRFSAERPEGSISTLTIQRTEQRDSAMYRCASSLQGGYEQYFGPGTRLTVT.

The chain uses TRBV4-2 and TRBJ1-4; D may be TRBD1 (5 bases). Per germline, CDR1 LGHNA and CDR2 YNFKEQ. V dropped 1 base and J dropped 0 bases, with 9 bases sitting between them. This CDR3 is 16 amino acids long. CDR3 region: CASSQATATTNEKLFF. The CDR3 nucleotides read TGTGCCAGCAGCCAAGCGACAGCAACAACTAATGAAAAACTGTTTTTT.

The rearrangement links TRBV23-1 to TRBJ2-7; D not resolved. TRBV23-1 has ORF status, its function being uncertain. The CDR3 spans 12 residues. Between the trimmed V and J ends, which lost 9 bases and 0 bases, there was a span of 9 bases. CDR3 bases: TGCGCCAGACCTGCGATCTCCTACGAGCAGTACTTC. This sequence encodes CARPAISYEQYF.

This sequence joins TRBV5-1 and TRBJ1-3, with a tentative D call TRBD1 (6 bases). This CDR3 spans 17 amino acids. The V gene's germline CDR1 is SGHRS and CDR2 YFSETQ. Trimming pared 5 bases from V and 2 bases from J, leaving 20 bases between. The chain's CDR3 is CASSREPGTLTGNTIYF. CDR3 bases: TGCGCCAGCAGTCGGGAACCGGGGACACTTACTGGAAACACCATATATTTT. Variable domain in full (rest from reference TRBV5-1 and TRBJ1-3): KAGVTQTPRYLIKTRGQQVTLSCSPISGHRSVSWYQQTPGQGLQFLFEYFSETQRNKGNFPGRFSGRQFSNSRSEMNVSTLELGDSALYLCASSREPGTLTGNTIYFGEGSWLTVV.

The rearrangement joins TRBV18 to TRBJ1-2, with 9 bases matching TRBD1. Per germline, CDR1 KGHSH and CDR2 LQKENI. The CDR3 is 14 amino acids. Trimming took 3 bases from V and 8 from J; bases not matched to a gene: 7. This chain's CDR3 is CASSPGQGADGYTF. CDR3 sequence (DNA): TGTGCCAGCTCACCGGGACAGGGAGCGGACGGCTACACCTTC.

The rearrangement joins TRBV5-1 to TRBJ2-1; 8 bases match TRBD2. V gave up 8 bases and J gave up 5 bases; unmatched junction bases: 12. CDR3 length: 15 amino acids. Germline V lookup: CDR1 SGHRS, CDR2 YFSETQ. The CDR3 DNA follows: TGCGCCAGTCACCAGCGGGAGCCCCGCCACAATGAGCAGTTCTTC. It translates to CASHQREPRHNEQFF. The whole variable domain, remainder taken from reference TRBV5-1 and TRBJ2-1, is KAGVTQTPRYLIKTRGQQVTLSCSPISGHRSVSWYQQTPGQGLQFLFEYFSETQRNKGNFPGRFSGRQFSNSRSEMNVSTLELGDSALYLCASHQREPRHNEQFFGPGTRLTVL.

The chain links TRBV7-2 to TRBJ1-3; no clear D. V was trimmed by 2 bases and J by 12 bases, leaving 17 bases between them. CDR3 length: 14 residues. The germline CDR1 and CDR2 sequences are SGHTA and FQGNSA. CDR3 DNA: TGTGCCAGCAGCTTAAAAATGTCGGGTAGCGGCATATATTTT. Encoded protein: CASSLKMSGSGIYF.

The CDR3 loop is CASLSNRGQADTQYF. The CDR3 DNA follows: TGTGCCAGCCTATCTAACAGGGGGCAGGCAGATACGCAGTATTTT. The V call is TRBV6-6, the J call TRBJ2-3, with 9 bases identical to TRBD1. The germline CDR1 and CDR2 sequences are MNHNY and SVGAGI (reference sequence). There are 15 residues in the CDR3. Trimming at V came to 8 bases and at J to 4 bases, leaving 10 bases not matched to a gene.

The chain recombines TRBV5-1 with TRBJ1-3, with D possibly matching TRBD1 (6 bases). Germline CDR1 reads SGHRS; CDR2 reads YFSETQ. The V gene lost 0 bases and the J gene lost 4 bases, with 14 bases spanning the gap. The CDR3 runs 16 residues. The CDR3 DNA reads TGCGCCAGCAGCTTGGAATTGGGGGCGCAGGGAAACACCATATATTTT. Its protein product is CASSLELGAQGNTIYF.

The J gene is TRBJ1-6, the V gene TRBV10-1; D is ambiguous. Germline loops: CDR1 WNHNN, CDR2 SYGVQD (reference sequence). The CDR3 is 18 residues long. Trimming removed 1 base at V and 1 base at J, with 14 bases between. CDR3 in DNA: TGCGCCAGCAGTGAGTTGTCTGGCCCGGGGTCCTATAATTCACCCCTCCACTTT. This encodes CASSELSGPGSYNSPLHF.

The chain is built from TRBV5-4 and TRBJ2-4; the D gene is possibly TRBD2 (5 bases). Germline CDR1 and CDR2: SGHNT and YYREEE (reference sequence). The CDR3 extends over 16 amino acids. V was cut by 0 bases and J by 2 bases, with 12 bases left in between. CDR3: CASSLGAGISKNIQYF. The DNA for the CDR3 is TGTGCCAGCAGCTTGGGGGCCGGGATTTCCAAAAACATTCAGTACTTC.

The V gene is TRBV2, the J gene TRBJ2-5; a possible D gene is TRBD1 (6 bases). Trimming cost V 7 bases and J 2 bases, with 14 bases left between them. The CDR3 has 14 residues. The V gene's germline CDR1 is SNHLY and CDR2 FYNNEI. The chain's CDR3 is CASTRHRAQETQYF. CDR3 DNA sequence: TGTGCCAGCACTAGACACAGGGCTCAAGAGACCCAGTACTTC.

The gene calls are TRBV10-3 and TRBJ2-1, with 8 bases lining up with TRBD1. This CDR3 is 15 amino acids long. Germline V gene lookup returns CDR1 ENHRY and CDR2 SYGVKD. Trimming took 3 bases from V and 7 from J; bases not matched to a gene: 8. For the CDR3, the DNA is TGTGCCATCAGTGACCTCGGACAGGGTAGGAATGAGCAGTTCTTC. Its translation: CAISDLGQGRNEQFF.

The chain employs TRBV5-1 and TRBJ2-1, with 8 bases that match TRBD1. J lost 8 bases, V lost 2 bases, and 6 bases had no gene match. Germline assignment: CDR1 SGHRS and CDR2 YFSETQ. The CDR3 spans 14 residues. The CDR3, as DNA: TGCGCCAGCAGCTTCAGACAGGGGAAGGATGAGCAGTTCTTC. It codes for CASSFRQGKDEQFF.

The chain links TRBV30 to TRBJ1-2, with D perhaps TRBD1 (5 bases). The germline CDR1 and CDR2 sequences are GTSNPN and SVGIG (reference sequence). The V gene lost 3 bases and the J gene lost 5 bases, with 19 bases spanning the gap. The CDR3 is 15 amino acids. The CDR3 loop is CAWSEPWQRQYGYTF. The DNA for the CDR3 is TGTGCCTGGAGCGAACCGTGGCAGCGACAGTATGGCTACACCTTC.

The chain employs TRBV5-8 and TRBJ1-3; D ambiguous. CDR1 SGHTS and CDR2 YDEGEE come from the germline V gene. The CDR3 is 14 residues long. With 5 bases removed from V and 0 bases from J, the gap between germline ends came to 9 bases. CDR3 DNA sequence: TGTGCCAGCAGTCGACTGATCTCTGGAAACACCATATATTTT. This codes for CASSRLISGNTIYF.